The rows below give T cell receptor beta chains drawn from one sample of a study of CD8 T cells in Susac syndrome. Each CDR3 protein gets one entry after TCRdb re-called the immunoSEQ multiplex PCR reads with MiXCR. The sample has over 130,000 distinct CDR3 sequences; approximately 95% are singletons. Sequencing used CD4+ T cells from PBMCs. These receptors were taken from a human donor with multiple sclerosis. Both conserved end residues are part of each CDR3. A D gene is named only where the DNA matches it firmly. Clone size is not always given. Where it is, it says once, few, many or a class for expanded clones.

d_gene: NA; abundance: NA; v_gene: TRBV20-1; j_gene: TRBJ2-4; CDR3aa: CSAWSVNAKNIQYF; CDR3nt: TGCAGTGCCTGGAGTGTGAATGCCAAAAACATTCAGTACTTC
d_gene: NA; abundance: NA; v_gene: TRBV11-2; j_gene: TRBJ1-2; CDR3aa: CASSTRHREEGYTF; CDR3nt: TGTGCCAGCAGCACCCGTCACAGGGAAGAGGGCTACACCTTC
d_gene: NA; abundance: NA; v_gene: TRBV20-1; j_gene: TRBJ2-7; CDR3aa: CSVTLRQYEQYF; CDR3nt: TGCAGTGTCACCCTGCGACAGTACGAGCAGTACTTC
d_gene: NA; abundance: NA; v_gene: TRBV6-1; j_gene: TRBJ1-4; CDR3aa: CASSTRTGLPFF; CDR3nt: TGTGCCAGCAGTACACGGACTGGATTGCCGTTTTTT
d_gene: TRBD1; abundance: NA; v_gene: TRBV6-1; j_gene: TRBJ1-1; CDR3aa: CASSPPTGAEAFF; CDR3nt: TGTGCCAGCAGTCCCCCAACAGGGGCTGAAGCTTTCTTT
d_gene: TRBD1; abundance: NA; v_gene: TRBV29-1; j_gene: TRBJ1-1; CDR3aa: CSVEGGTGGGTEAFF; CDR3nt: TGCAGCGTTGAAGGCGGGACAGGGGGAGGGACTGAAGCTTTCTTT
d_gene: TRBD1; abundance: NA; v_gene: TRBV23-1; j_gene: TRBJ1-5; CDR3aa: CASSQGRDSGADQPQHF; CDR3nt: TGCGCCAGCAGTCAGGGCCGGGACAGCGGGGCCGATCAGCCCCAGCATTTT
d_gene: NA; abundance: NA; v_gene: TRBV20-1; j_gene: TRBJ2-1; CDR3aa: CSASVEPSYNEQFF; CDR3nt: TGCAGTGCTAGCGTTGAACCCTCCTACAATGAGCAGTTCTTC
d_gene: TRBD1; abundance: NA; v_gene: TRBV29-1; j_gene: TRBJ1-2; CDR3aa: CSVSKGQGIVSGYTF; CDR3nt: TGCAGCGTCTCCAAGGGACAGGGAATCGTGAGTGGCTACACCTTC
d_gene: TRBD1; abundance: NA; v_gene: TRBV2; j_gene: TRBJ1-2; CDR3aa: CASSADRGDYGYTF; CDR3nt: TGTGCCAGCAGTGCGGACAGGGGGGACTATGGCTACACCTTC
d_gene: TRBD1; abundance: NA; v_gene: TRBV19; j_gene: TRBJ2-7; CDR3aa: CASSVGQGTYEQYF; CDR3nt: TGTGCCAGTAGTGTCGGACAGGGGACCTACGAGCAGTACTTC
d_gene: NA; abundance: NA; v_gene: TRBV20-1; j_gene: TRBJ2-5; CDR3aa: CSASGSSEETQYF; CDR3nt: TGCAGTGCTAGCGGGTCTAGCGAAGAGACCCAGTACTTC
d_gene: NA; abundance: NA; v_gene: TRBV19; j_gene: TRBJ1-1; CDR3aa: CASSIPGGAHTEAFF; CDR3nt: TGTGCCAGTAGTATACCCGGGGGCGCACACACTGAAGCTTTCTTT
d_gene: TRBD2; abundance: NA; v_gene: TRBV20-1; j_gene: TRBJ2-5; CDR3aa: CSAPGLAGVRVETQYF; CDR3nt: TGCAGTGCTCCTGGACTAGCGGGGGTGCGTGTGGAGACCCAGTACTTC
d_gene: TRBD1; abundance: NA; v_gene: TRBV6-1; j_gene: TRBJ1-5; CDR3aa: CASREYTGDQPQHF; CDR3nt: TGTGCCAGCAGAGAATACACAGGGGACCAGCCCCAGCATTTT
d_gene: NA; abundance: NA; v_gene: TRBV5-6; j_gene: TRBJ2-1; CDR3aa: CASSLLWQGWGEQFF; CDR3nt: TGTGCCAGCAGCTTGTTATGGCAGGGGTGGGGTGAGCAGTTCTTC
d_gene: NA; abundance: NA; v_gene: TRBV14; j_gene: TRBJ2-7; CDR3aa: CASSQQQGFEQYF; CDR3nt: TGTGCCAGCAGCCAACAACAGGGTTTCGAGCAGTACTTC
d_gene: NA; abundance: NA; v_gene: TRBV7-3; j_gene: TRBJ2-3; CDR3aa: CASSSPGGTQYF; CDR3nt: TGTGCCAGCAGCTCCCCTGGCGGTACGCAGTATTTT
d_gene: NA; abundance: few; v_gene: TRBV3-1; j_gene: TRBJ1-5; CDR3aa: CASSRTGSNQPQHF; CDR3nt: TGTGCCAGCAGTCGTACAGGGAGCAATCAGCCCCAGCATTTT
d_gene: NA; abundance: NA; v_gene: TRBV30; j_gene: TRBJ2-7; CDR3aa: CAWSRFGGSSYEQYF; CDR3nt: TGTGCCTGGAGCCGGTTCGGAGGTAGCTCCTACGAGCAGTACTTC
d_gene: TRBD1; abundance: NA; v_gene: TRBV20-1; j_gene: TRBJ1-5; CDR3aa: CSAATGGNQPQHF; CDR3nt: TGCAGTGCTGCGACAGGGGGAAATCAGCCCCAGCATTTT
d_gene: TRBD2; abundance: NA; v_gene: TRBV7-2; j_gene: TRBJ2-4; CDR3aa: CASSKAGGLPKNIQYF; CDR3nt: TGTGCCAGCAGCAAAGCGGGGGGCCTACCTAAAAACATTCAGTACTTC
d_gene: NA; abundance: NA; v_gene: TRBV6-1; j_gene: TRBJ1-6; CDR3aa: CASRSDSTNSYNSPLHF; CDR3nt: TGTGCCAGCAGGAGCGACAGTACCAACTCCTATAATTCACCCCTCCACTTT
d_gene: NA; abundance: NA; v_gene: TRBV7-9; j_gene: TRBJ2-7; CDR3aa: CASSPGPTYEQYF; CDR3nt: TGTGCCAGCAGCCCAGGACCGACCTACGAGCAGTACTTC
d_gene: NA; abundance: NA; v_gene: TRBV5-4; j_gene: TRBJ2-7; CDR3aa: CASSLASGYEQYF; CDR3nt: TGTGCCAGCAGCTTGGCCTCCGGGTACGAGCAGTACTTC
d_gene: NA; abundance: NA; v_gene: TRBV5-5; j_gene: TRBJ1-5; CDR3aa: CASSLRLGQPQHF; CDR3nt: TGTGCCAGCAGCTTGCGGCTTGGTCAGCCCCAGCATTTT
d_gene: TRBD1; abundance: NA; v_gene: TRBV20-1; j_gene: TRBJ2-7; CDR3aa: CSVASGTGGEQYF; CDR3nt: TGCAGTGTCGCGTCCGGGACAGGGGGCGAGCAGTACTTC
d_gene: NA; abundance: NA; v_gene: TRBV20-1; j_gene: TRBJ2-7; CDR3aa: CSARVPRDISPEQYF; CDR3nt: TGCAGTGCTAGAGTACCCAGGGATATTTCCCCCGAGCAGTACTTC
d_gene: NA; abundance: NA; v_gene: TRBV12-3/TRBV12-4; j_gene: TRBJ1-2; CDR3aa: CASRGDAYYGYTF; CDR3nt: TGTGCCAGCAGGGGGGACGCCTACTATGGCTACACCTTC
d_gene: TRBD2; abundance: NA; v_gene: TRBV10-3; j_gene: TRBJ2-2; CDR3aa: CAIRGGGSNGELFF; CDR3nt: TGTGCCATCAGGGGCGGCGGGAGTAACGGGGAGCTGTTTTTT
d_gene: NA; abundance: NA; v_gene: TRBV4-1; j_gene: TRBJ2-3; CDR3aa: CASSHKARVRADTQYF; CDR3nt: TGCGCCAGCAGCCATAAGGCCAGGGTTAGGGCAGATACGCAGTATTTT
d_gene: NA; abundance: NA; v_gene: TRBV20-1; j_gene: TRBJ1-5; CDR3aa: CSASPGGGDNQPQHF; CDR3nt: TGCAGTGCTAGTCCGGGGGGGGGAGACAATCAGCCCCAGCATTTT
d_gene: TRBD2; abundance: NA; v_gene: TRBV29-1; j_gene: TRBJ2-7; CDR3aa: CSVDLSGRRSEQYF; CDR3nt: TGCAGCGTTGACCTTAGCGGGAGAAGGAGCGAGCAGTACTTC
d_gene: TRBD1; abundance: once; v_gene: TRBV23-1; j_gene: TRBJ2-7; CDR3aa: CASTTGTGVDEQYF; CDR3nt: TGCGCCAGCACTACCGGGACAGGGGTCGACGAGCAGTACTTC
d_gene: TRBD2; abundance: NA; v_gene: TRBV12-3/TRBV12-4; j_gene: TRBJ2-1; CDR3aa: CASSLLLAGSKRGEQFF; CDR3nt: TGTGCCAGCAGTTTATTACTAGCGGGCTCTAAGCGGGGTGAGCAGTTCTTC
d_gene: NA; abundance: NA; v_gene: TRBV12-3/TRBV12-4; j_gene: TRBJ1-1; CDR3aa: CASSFELEAFF; CDR3nt: TGTGCCAGCAGTTTTGAGCTTGAAGCTTTCTTT
d_gene: NA; abundance: once; v_gene: TRBV24-1; j_gene: TRBJ2-1; CDR3aa: CATSGEVSSYNEQFF; CDR3nt: TGTGCCACCAGTGGGGAGGTTAGCTCCTACAATGAGCAGTTCTTC
d_gene: NA; abundance: NA; v_gene: TRBV9; j_gene: TRBJ2-5; CDR3aa: CASSVIGAETQYF; CDR3nt: TGTGCCAGCAGCGTAATAGGGGCGGAGACCCAGTACTTC
d_gene: NA; abundance: NA; v_gene: TRBV6-5; j_gene: TRBJ1-6; CDR3aa: CASQSGLGNSPLHF; CDR3nt: TGTGCCAGCCAATCGGGCCTGGGAAATTCACCCCTCCACTTT
d_gene: NA; abundance: NA; v_gene: TRBV7-2; j_gene: TRBJ1-1; CDR3aa: CASSLDWRAGDTEAFF; CDR3nt: TGTGCCAGCAGCTTAGATTGGAGGGCCGGGGACACTGAAGCTTTCTTT
d_gene: NA; abundance: NA; v_gene: TRBV11-1; j_gene: TRBJ2-3; CDR3aa: CASGNRQHTDTQYF; CDR3nt: TGTGCCAGCGGCAACAGACAGCACACAGATACGCAGTATTTT